The clone carrying this T cell receptor (beta chain) was counted at least ten times. Its antigen is unidentified. cDNA was made by 5'RACE with 10-nucleotide random UMIs. Every sequencing run produced over 160 million TCR-beta sequences that came from 15-18 subjects. TCRdb reprocessed the 5' RACE reads with MiXCR, giving one entry per CDR3 protein. The sample lists 53,000 or so distinct CDR3 sequences; about 8% were seen once. The time point here: longitudinal time-point 3. CDR3 length: 15 residues. Looked up from germline, CDR1 is SGHRS and CDR2 is YFSETQ. Trimming at V came to 3 bases and at J to 6 bases, leaving 9 bases not matched to a gene. The sample originates from a study of neurological immune-mediated disorders. Study outcomes and limitations: The study found the most TCR clonal expansion in HTLV-1-associated myelopathy and the least in multiple sclerosis, below healthy controls. No expanded-clone CDR3 amino acid sequence recurred across subjects, suggesting private TCR-beta repertoires.

Sequenced input: PBMCs. V gene TRBV5-1 combines with J gene TRBJ2-5; TRBD2 matches at 9 bases. This TCR came from a woman in her forties in good health. CDR3 in DNA: TGCGCCAGCAGCTCCTGGGGTAGCGGGAGACAGACCCAGTACTTC. Amino acid sequence: CASSSWGSGRQTQYF.